This T cell receptor (beta chain) comes out of a study of blood T cell repertoires in COVID-19. Study details: The analysed material was cDNA or gDNA that came from T cells, B-cell-depleted T cells, or PBMCs.

Sequencing was performed with immunoSEQ multiplex PCR; in TCRdb, only in-frame clones are kept and a portion is missing. This table holds hundreds of thousands of clones, approximately 83% found once. Per germline, CDR1 MNHNY and CDR2 SVGAGI (reference sequence). The CDR3 loop spans 19 amino acids. V lost 5 bases and J lost 1; bases outside the gene matches: 11. Individuals aged about 18 to 89 years were recruited from approximately 22 US areas. This clonotype originated in a woman aged 60-75 years who had recovered from COVID-19. The sample taken for sequencing was PBMCs or T cells enriched from blood (not recorded which). The chain combines TRBV6-6 with TRBJ2-3, with TRBD2 matching over 14 bases. CDR3 protein: CASSPLTSGGAGGTDTQYF. In nucleotides, the CDR3 is TGTGCCAGCAGTCCCCTGACTAGCGGGGGGGCGGGGGGCACAGATACGCAGTATTTT.